Below, 23 T cell receptor beta chains from the same sample are listed, as sequenced in a study of blood T cells in healthy people across ages. A second PCR, run for about 6 to 12 cycles, used a sample-barcoded 5' primer plus a J-beta primer mix. TCRdb analysed the 5' RACE reads with MiXCR anew, one entry per CDR3 protein. The sample contains 700,000 to 900,000 distinct CDR3 sequences, roughly 25% of which appear only once. The data were also submitted as part of a second study, on T cells of mothers and their children.

The specimen was blood. Source of these receptors: a boy aged 10-17 years in good health.

This clonotype was counted only a few times. The chain is built from TRBV19 and TRBJ2-2; TRBD2 agrees at 7 bases. Losses at the gene ends were 5 bases for V and 1 base for J; bases not matched to a gene: 7. Germline V gene data show CDR1 as LNHDA and CDR2 as SQIVND (reference sequence). The CDR3 contains 16 residues. The CDR3 nucleotides are TGTGCCAGTAGTCCCAGACCGGGGGGGAACACCGGGGAGCTGTTTTTT. Protein sequence: CASSPRPGGNTGELFF. The variable domain in full, with the rest retrieved from reference TRBV19 and TRBJ2-2, is DGGITQSPKYLFRKEGQNVTLSCEQNLNHDAMYWYRQDPGQGLRLIYYSQIVNDFQKGDIAEGYSVSREKKESFPLTVTSAQKNPTAFYLCASSPRPGGNTGELFFGEGSRLTVL.

This clonotype was counted ten times or more. This chain links TRBV7-9 with TRBJ1-4; possibly TRBD1 for D (6 bases). Germline CDR1 is SEHNR and CDR2 is FQNEAQ (reference sequence). The V and J ends lost 6 bases and 8 bases respectively, with 13 bases between them. CDR3 length: 13 amino acids. Here the CDR3 reads CASSRYREEKLFF. CDR3 nucleotide sequence: TGTGCCAGCAGTCGTTACAGGGAAGAAAAACTGTTTTTT.

In this sample, this clonotype turned up a few times. The chain uses TRBV27 and TRBJ2-7; 9 nucleotides line up with TRBD1. Germline CDR1 MNHEY, CDR2 SMNVEV (reference sequence). V trimming: 4 bases; J trimming: 2 bases; junction bases outside the gene matches: 9. This CDR3 is built from 16 residues. The CDR3 reads CASSYPLGTGPYEQYF. In DNA form, the CDR3 reads TGTGCCAGCAGTTACCCCCTTGGGACAGGGCCCTACGAGCAGTACTTC.

The V call is TRBV6-1, the J call TRBJ2-3; 7 nucleotides match TRBD1. V shed 4 bases, J shed 4 bases, and the junction held 5 bases outside the gene matches. Germline V gene sequence: CDR1 MNHNS, CDR2 SASEGT. This CDR3 has 14 residues. CDR3 loop: CASSVRQGSDTQYF. The CDR3 bases are TGTGCCAGCAGTGTGAGACAGGGTTCAGATACGCAGTATTTT.

The chain couples TRBV7-8 to TRBJ1-6, with D possibly being TRBD1 (6 bases). The V gene lost 1 base and the J gene lost 9 bases, with 13 bases spanning the gap. The CDR3 is made up of 15 amino acids. Germline V CDR1 and CDR2: SGHVS, FQNEAQ. DNA of the CDR3: TGTGCCAGCAGCTTAGATTGGGGGGCCGGTTCACCCCTCCACTTT. Translating it yields CASSLDWGAGSPLHF. Supplemented by reference TRBV7-8 and TRBJ1-6, the full variable domain reads GAGVSQSPRYKVAKRGQDVALRCDPISGHVSLFWYQQALGQGPEFLTYFQNEAQLDKSGLPSDRFFAERPEGSVSTLKIQRTQQEDSAVYLCASSLDWGAGSPLHFGNGTRLTVT.

This chain links TRBV29-1 with TRBJ2-5, with unresolved D. The CDR3 covers 12 residues. Trimming removed 7 bases from V and 4 bases from J, with 13 bases in between. From germline, CDR1 is SQVTM and CDR2 ANQGSEA. The CDR3 loop reads CSGSVRRETQYF. CDR3 in DNA: TGCAGCGGGTCAGTGAGGAGAGAGACCCAGTACTTC.

In regard to this clonotype: The conserved phenylalanine or tryptophan is not found at the CDR3 terminus, so this likely reflects a read error. The rearrangement joins TRBV13 to TRBJ2-1, with 9 bases fitting TRBD1. Germline values: CDR1 PRHDT, CDR2 FYEKMQ (reference sequence). J lost 0 bases, V lost 1 base, and 10 bases had no gene match. This CDR3 is built from 19 residues. CDR3 DNA: TGTGCCAGCAGCTTAGATATCGGAGGGACAGGGAGCTCCTACAATGAGCAGTTCCTC. This gives the protein CASSLDIGGTGSSYNEQFL.

This clonotype was seen more than once but under ten times. This chain connects TRBV12-3 or TRBV12-4 to TRBJ2-5; D remains unclear. The V gene lost 2 bases and the J gene lost 5 bases, with 12 bases spanning the gap. CDR3 length equals 14 residues. CDR3 region: CASSLLQSEETQYF. The CDR3 coding sequence is TGTGCCAGCAGTTTATTACAGTCCGAGGAGACCCAGTACTTC.

This clonotype was seen many times. The chain recombines TRBV28 with TRBJ2-5, with 8 bases aligning to TRBD1. The germline CDR1 and CDR2 sequences are MDHEN and SYDVKM. The CDR3 consists of 15 residues. J lost 2 bases, V lost 5 bases, and 7 bases had no gene match. CDR3 amino acids: CASSIDRGGQETQYF. The CDR3 region has the DNA TGTGCCAGCAGTATAGACAGGGGAGGACAAGAGACCCAGTACTTC.

This clonotype was observed a handful of times. The chain carries TRBV20-1 and TRBJ2-2; no reliable D call. Trimming left V 0 bases short and J 6 bases short, with 8 bases between. Germline loops: CDR1 DFQATT, CDR2 SNEGSKA (reference sequence). CDR3 size: 13 residues. CDR3 sequence (DNA): TGCAGTGCTAGAGATTGGGTTGCCGGGGAGCTGTTTTTT. Translating gives CSARDWVAGELFF.

This clonotype was detected a few times. The V call is TRBV7-9, the J call TRBJ2-7; 7 bases are a match to TRBD1. V gave up 5 bases and J gave up 3 bases; unmatched junction bases: 4. Per germline, CDR1 SEHNR and CDR2 FQNEAQ (reference sequence). The length of the CDR3 is 13 residues. CDR3 residues: CASSMGQSYEQYF. The CDR3 region has the DNA TGTGCCAGCAGCATGGGACAGAGCTACGAGCAGTACTTC.

Only a few counts were recorded for this clonotype. This chain joins TRBV14 and TRBJ2-1, with 7 positions matching TRBD2. CDR3 length: 16 amino acids. In germline, CDR1 is SGHDN, CDR2 FVKESK. The junction had 7 bases not matched to a gene; V was cut back by 1 base and J by 4 bases. The CDR3 sequence: CASSQGEGMGYNEQFF. The DNA of the CDR3 is TGTGCCAGCAGCCAAGGGGAGGGTATGGGATACAATGAGCAGTTCTTC.

The V call is TRBV11-2, the J call TRBJ2-1; weak D call: TRBD2 (5 bases). Germline lookup yields CDR1 SGHAT and CDR2 FQNNGV. V was cut by 3 bases and J by 9 bases, with 6 bases left in between. CDR3 size: 11 residues. Here the CDR3 DNA reads TGTGCCAGCAGCTTGGGGAGTGAGCAGTTCTTC. Translating gives CASSLGSEQFF.

The V gene is TRBV6-1, the J gene TRBJ2-3; 8 positions match TRBD2. J lost 3 bases, V lost 5 bases, and 4 bases had no gene match. The germline V gene has CDR1 MNHNS and CDR2 SASEGT. The CDR3 is made up of 14 amino acids. The CDR3 DNA is TGTGCCAGCAGTCAAACGGGGGGGACAGATACGCAGTATTTT. It codes for CASSQTGGTDTQYF.

The rearrangement links TRBV4-1 to TRBJ2-4, with D tentatively TRBD1 (5 bases). The V end lost 2 bases, the J end lost 3 bases, and 11 bases lay between the germline ends. This CDR3 has 15 residues. The germline CDR1 and CDR2 sequences are MGHRA and YSYEKL. The CDR3 DNA reads as TGCGCCAGCAGCCAAAAACCCGACAGCAAAAACATTCAGTACTTC. Amino acid sequence: CASSQKPDSKNIQYF.

The V call is TRBV20-1, the J call TRBJ2-7; D possibly corresponds to TRBD2 (6 bases). Trimming pared 6 bases from V and 3 bases from J, leaving 24 bases between. Germline V gene data show CDR1 as DFQATT and CDR2 as SNEGSKA (reference sequence). This CDR3 is 16 amino acids long. The CDR3 DNA follows: TGCAGTGCGGACCCTATCGGGGGATCAGCCGACTACGAGCAGTACTTC. The encoded protein is CSADPIGGSADYEQYF.

This clonotype was found a few times. The chain employs TRBV28 and TRBJ1-2; D unclear. CDR1 is MDHEN, CDR2 SYDVKM, per germline. The CDR3 consists of 12 residues. Between the trimmed V and J ends, which lost 6 bases and 4 bases, there was a span of 9 bases. For the CDR3, the DNA is TGTGCCAGCAGAGGCAGCAGCTATGGCTACACCTTC. The encoded protein is CASRGSSYGYTF.

V usage is TRBV11-2 and J usage is TRBJ2-7; D may be TRBD2 (5 bases). V was shortened by 5 bases and J by 2 bases, with 13 bases between the two germline ends. The CDR3 sequence is 14 residues long. Germline V lookup: CDR1 SGHAT, CDR2 FQNNGV. The CDR3 coding sequence is TGTGCCAGCAGCCGCAATGCGGGTCCCTACGAGCAGTACTTC. Translation gives CASSRNAGPYEQYF. The full variable domain, rest sourced from reference TRBV11-2 and TRBJ2-7, is EAGVAQSPRYKIIEKRQSVAFWCNPISGHATLYWYQQILGQGPKLLIQFQNNGVVDDSQLPKDRFSAERLKGVDSTLKIQPAKLEDSAVYLCASSRNAGPYEQYFGPGTRLTVT.

The V call is TRBV28, the J call TRBJ2-7; TRBD1 might be the D (5 bases). Germline lookup yields CDR1 MDHEN and CDR2 SYDVKM. Deletions cut 6 bases from V and 4 bases from J, with 25 bases between. This CDR3 is built from 17 residues. CDR3 bases: TGTGCCAGCAGCACCTCTTCCGCCGGCAGGGAATTTTACGAGCAGTACTTC. As protein: CASSTSSAGREFYEQYF.

The chain employs TRBV7-2 and TRBJ1-2; TRBD1 aligns across 10 bases. The CDR3 loop spans 17 amino acids. V lost 7 bases and J lost 8; bases outside the gene matches: 19. Germline V lookup: CDR1 SGHTA, CDR2 FQGNSA. The CDR3 region has the DNA TGTGCCAGCAACCGAACAACCGGGACAGGGGAGACCTACGGCTACACCTTC. Translation: CASNRTTGTGETYGYTF.

This rearrangement joins TRBV7-6 to TRBJ2-5; D is ambiguous. This CDR3 has 12 amino acids. Germline V gene sequence: CDR1 SGHVS, CDR2 FNYEAQ. The germline V and J ends were trimmed by 5 bases and 3 bases, with 7 bases remaining between them. In DNA form, the CDR3 reads TGTGCCAGCAGCCCTATCAAAGAGACCCAGTACTTC. This encodes CASSPIKETQYF. Combining the CDR3 with reference TRBV7-6 and TRBJ2-5 gives the whole variable domain GAGVSQSPRYKVTKRGQDVALRCDPISGHVSLYWYRQALGQGPEFLTYFNYEAQQDKSGLPNDRFSAERPEGSISTLTIQRTEQRDSAMYRCASSPIKETQYFGPGTRLLVL.

This clonotype was observed many times. This chain joins TRBV28 and TRBJ1-4; D is unclear. This CDR3 is built from 15 residues. V was pared by 5 bases and J by 7 bases, with 17 bases between. From germline, CDR1 is MDHEN and CDR2 SYDVKM. CDR3 region: CASSPVLSRGEKLFF. The CDR3 DNA follows: TGTGCCAGCAGTCCCGTTCTCTCCCGGGGTGAAAAACTGTTTTTT. The full variable domain, completed using reference TRBV28 and TRBJ1-4, is DVKVTQSSRYLVKRTGEKVFLECVQDMDHENMFWYRQDPGLGLRLIYFSYDVKMKEKGDIPEGYSVSREKKERFSLILESASTNQTSMYLCASSPVLSRGEKLFFGSGTQLSVL.

Turning to this clonotype: A junction end diverges from the germline sequence, so it may reflect a read error. The V gene is TRBV20-1, the J gene TRBJ1-4; D is perhaps TRBD1 (5 bases). The V gene's germline CDR1 is DFQATT and CDR2 SNEGSKA (reference sequence). The CDR3 spans 13 residues. CDR3 region: CSAQTGLNDKLFF. The CDR3 DNA is TGCAGTGCCCAGACGGGACTTAATGATAAACTGTTTTTT.